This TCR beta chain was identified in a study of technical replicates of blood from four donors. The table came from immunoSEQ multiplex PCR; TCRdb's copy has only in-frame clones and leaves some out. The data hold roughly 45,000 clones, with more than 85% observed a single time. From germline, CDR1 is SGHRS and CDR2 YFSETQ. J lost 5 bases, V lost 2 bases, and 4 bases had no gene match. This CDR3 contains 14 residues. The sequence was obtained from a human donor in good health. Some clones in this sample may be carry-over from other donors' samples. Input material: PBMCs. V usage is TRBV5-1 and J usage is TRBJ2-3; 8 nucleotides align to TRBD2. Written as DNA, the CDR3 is TGCGCCAGCAGCTTCGGGGGGGCGGGAGATACGCAGTATTTT. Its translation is CASSFGGAGDTQYF.